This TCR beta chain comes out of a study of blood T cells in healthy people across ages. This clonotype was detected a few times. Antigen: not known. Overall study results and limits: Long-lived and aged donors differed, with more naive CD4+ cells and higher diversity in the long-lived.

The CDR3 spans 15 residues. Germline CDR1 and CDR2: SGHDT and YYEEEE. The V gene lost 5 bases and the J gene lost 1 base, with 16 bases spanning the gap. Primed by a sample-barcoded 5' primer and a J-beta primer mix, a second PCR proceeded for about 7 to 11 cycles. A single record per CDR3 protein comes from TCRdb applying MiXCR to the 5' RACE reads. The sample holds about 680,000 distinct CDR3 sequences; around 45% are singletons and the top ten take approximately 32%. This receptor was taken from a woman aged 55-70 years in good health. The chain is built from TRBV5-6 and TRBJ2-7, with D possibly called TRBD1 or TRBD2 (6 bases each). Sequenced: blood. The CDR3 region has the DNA TGTGCCAGCAGGGTGCGGGACAAGGGATCCTACGAGCAGTACTTC. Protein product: CASRVRDKGSYEQYF.